This T cell receptor beta chain was captured in a study of spatial heterogeneity in lung cancer. About the study: Detection consistently yielded more beta chains than alpha chains. The mean occurrence of each unique TCR and UMI combination in raw reads exceeded eight. Strong correlation was found between tumor-region TCR transcript counts and a T cell module score from matched bulk RNA-seq. Notes on the study in general: Within tumors, counts of expanded alpha and beta TCRs tracked tumor mutation counts.

Sample time point: sample taken at primary tumor resection. Frozen PBMC, nontumor lung or tumor provided whole RNA, which was sequenced unsorted. This CDR3 comprises 13 residues. Trimming removed 4 bases at V and 5 bases at J, with 12 bases between. The germline V gene encodes CDR1 SGHRS and CDR2 YFSETQ. TCRdb redid the calling of the 5' RACE reads with MiXCR, one entry per CDR3 protein. The profile shows about 3,500 distinct CDR3 sequences, about 5.2% of them singletons. Many counts were recorded for this clonotype. What it binds is not known. This chain links TRBV5-1 with TRBJ1-2, with D possibly matching TRBD1 (5 bases). The sequences come from lung tumor tissue, collected at surgery. The TCR comes from a female donor with early-stage non-small cell lung cancer. The CDR3 sequence: CASSTGTEYGYTF. The CDR3 DNA sequence: TGCGCCAGCAGCACCGGGACGGAATATGGCTACACCTTC.